This T cell receptor (beta chain) is from a study of CD8+CD57+ T cells in acquired aplastic anemia. Study-level background: Across the sorted CD4+ and CD8+ cells, DNA amounts averaged roughly 3.5 ug.

The study, taken as a whole, reports: There were 25 to 30 CD8+ CDR3 sequences that occurred in both patients and controls. Significant differences in CD8+ Simpson's diversity were not observed between patients and controls.

The template for TCR beta VDJ and CDR3 sequence profiling was genomic DNA. TCRdb called the reads again in MiXCR, with one record for every CDR3 protein. This sample carries fewer than 200,000 distinct CDR3 sequences, under 50% of them seen once, and the ten largest clones take about 1.8%. The CDR3 loop spans 12 amino acids. The germline V and J ends were trimmed by 4 bases and 16 bases, with 13 bases remaining between them. Germline V gene data show CDR1 as KGHDR and CDR2 as SFDVKD. To note about this clonotype: The target antigen is unknown.

Only patients with CD8+CD57+ cell expansion on flow cytometry were chosen for sequencing. Severe acquired aplastic anemia was present in all patients. Source material: sorted CD4+, CD8+, or CD8+CD57+ T cells (not recorded which) from PBMCs. The gene calls are TRBV24-1 and TRBJ2-6, with TRBD1 as a possible D gene (5 bases). The clonotype originates from a human donor with aplastic anemia. CDR3 residues: CATSEGHNELTF. The DNA of the CDR3 is TGTGCCACCAGTGAAGGACACAACGAACTGACTTTC.